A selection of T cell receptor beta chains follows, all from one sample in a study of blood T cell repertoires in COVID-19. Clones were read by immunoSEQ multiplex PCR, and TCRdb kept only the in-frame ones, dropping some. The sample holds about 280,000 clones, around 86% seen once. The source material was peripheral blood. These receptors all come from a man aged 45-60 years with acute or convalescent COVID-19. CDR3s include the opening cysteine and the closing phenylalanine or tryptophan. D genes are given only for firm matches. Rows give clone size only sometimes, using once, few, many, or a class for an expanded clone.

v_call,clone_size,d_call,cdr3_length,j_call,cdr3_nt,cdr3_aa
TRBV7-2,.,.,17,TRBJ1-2,TGTGCCAGCAGCCAAGGAGGGGCACGTCAAAGGAACTATGGCTACACCTTC,CASSQGGARQRNYGYTF
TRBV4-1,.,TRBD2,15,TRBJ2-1,TGCGCCAGCAGCCCTCTAGCGGGGGGGGTAAGGGAGCAGTTCTTC,CASSPLAGGVREQFF
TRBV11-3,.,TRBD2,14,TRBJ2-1,TGTGCCAGCAGCTCCTCGGGGGGGAACAATGAGCAGTTCTTC,CASSSSGGNNEQFF
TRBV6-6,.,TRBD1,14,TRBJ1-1,TGTGCCAGCAGTTCCTTCGACAGGGGCACTGAAGCTTTCTTT,CASSSFDRGTEAFF
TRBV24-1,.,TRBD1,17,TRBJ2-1,TGTGCCACCAGTGAGAACAGGGGGAGCACCTTTAACAATGAGCAGTTCTTC,CATSENRGSTFNNEQFF
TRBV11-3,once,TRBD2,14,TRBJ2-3,TGTGCCAGCAAGCGGGGGCCGGAGGCAGATACGCAGTATTTT,CASKRGPEADTQYF
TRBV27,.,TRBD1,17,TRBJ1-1,TGTGCCAGCAGTTCCTCAAGGGACAGGGTGTCGAACACTGAAGCTTTCTTT,CASSSSRDRVSNTEAFF
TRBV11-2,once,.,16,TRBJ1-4,TGTGCCAGCAGTGTATGGACAGATTCAACTAATGAAAAACTGTTTTTT,CASSVWTDSTNEKLFF
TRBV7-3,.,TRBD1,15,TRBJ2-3,TGTGCCAGCAGCTCGACAGGGGTTGGCACAGATACGCAGTATTTT,CASSSTGVGTDTQYF
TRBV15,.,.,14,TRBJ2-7,TGTGCCACCAGCAGAGCGACAGGAGGAGAGGAGCAGTACTTC,CATSRATGGEEQYF
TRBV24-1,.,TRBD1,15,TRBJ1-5,TGTGCCACCAGTGAAGCCGGGACAGGGCCTCAGCCCCAGCATTTT,CATSEAGTGPQPQHF
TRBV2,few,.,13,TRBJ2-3,TGTGCCAGCAGGACAGAAATCACAGATACGCAGTATTTT,CASRTEITDTQYF
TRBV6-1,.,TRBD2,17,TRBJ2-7,TGTGCCAGCAGTGCCGGGACTAGCGGGGGGACCCGCTACGAGCAGTACTTC,CASSAGTSGGTRYEQYF
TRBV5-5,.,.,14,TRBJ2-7,TGTGCCAGCAGCTTGACTGTGAGCTCCTACGAGCAGTACTTC,CASSLTVSSYEQYF
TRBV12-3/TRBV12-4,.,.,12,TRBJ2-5,TGTGCCAGCAGCCCGGTCCGAGAGACCCAGTACTTC,CASSPVRETQYF
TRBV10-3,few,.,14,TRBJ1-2,TGTGCCATCAGTGAGTCTTCCTCAAACGGTGGCTACACCTTC,CAISESSSNGGYTF
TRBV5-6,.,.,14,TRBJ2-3,TGTGCCAGCAGTCCTACCATGAGCACAGATACGCAGTATTTT,CASSPTMSTDTQYF
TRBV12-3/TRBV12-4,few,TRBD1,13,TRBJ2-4,TGTGCCAGCAGTCGACAGGGAAAAAACATTCAGTACTTC,CASSRQGKNIQYF
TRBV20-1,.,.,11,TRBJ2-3,TGCAGTGCCGGGCGGGAAGATACGCAGTATTTT,CSAGREDTQYF
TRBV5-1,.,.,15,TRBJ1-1,TGCGCCAGCAGCTTGCCGGAGGGCGGATACACTGAAGCTTTCTTT,CASSLPEGGYTEAFF